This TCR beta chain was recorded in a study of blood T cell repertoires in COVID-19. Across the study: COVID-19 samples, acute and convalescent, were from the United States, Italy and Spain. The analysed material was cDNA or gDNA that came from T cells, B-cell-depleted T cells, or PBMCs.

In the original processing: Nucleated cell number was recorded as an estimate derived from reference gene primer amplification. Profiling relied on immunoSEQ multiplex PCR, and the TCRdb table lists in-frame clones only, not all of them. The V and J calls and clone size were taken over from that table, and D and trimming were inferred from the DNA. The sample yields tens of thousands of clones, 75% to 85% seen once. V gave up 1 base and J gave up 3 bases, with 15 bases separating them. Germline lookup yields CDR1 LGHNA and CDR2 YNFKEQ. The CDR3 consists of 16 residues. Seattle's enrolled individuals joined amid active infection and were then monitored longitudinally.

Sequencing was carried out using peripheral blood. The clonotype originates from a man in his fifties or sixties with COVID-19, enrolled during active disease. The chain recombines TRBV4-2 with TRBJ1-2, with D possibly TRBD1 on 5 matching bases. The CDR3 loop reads CASSQGDSISDYGYTF. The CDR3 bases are TGTGCCAGCAGCCAAGGAGACAGTATCAGCGACTATGGCTACACCTTC.